This T cell receptor beta chain is from a study of shared T cell receptors in the human thymus. CDR1 and CDR2 (germline): SEHNR, FQNEAQ (reference sequence). CDR3 length: 15 residues. After removal of 5 bases from V and 8 bases from J, the junction contained 12 bases not matched to a gene. Method: immunoSEQ multiplex PCR; TCRdb's copy keeps in-frame clones and lacks some. The sample shows about 660,000 clones, approximately 87% of them seen only once. In addition, the sample was reused for a study of human thymus T cells. That source adds: Having surgery to correct congenital heart defects, healthy Finnish infants acted as the donors.

The sequence derives from a boy in the first two years of life with a congenital heart defect. The sequenced sample consisted of thymocytes. This chain connects TRBV7-9 to TRBJ1-2; 9 bases fit TRBD1. CDR3 in DNA: TGTGCCAGCAGCCCCCGGAACGGGACAGGGCGCGGCTACACCTTC. Protein sequence: CASSPRNGTGRGYTF.